Described below is a single T cell receptor (beta chain) sequence and its context. How the authors handled the data: Researchers report that nucleated cell counts were estimated from reference gene primer amplification. Data came from immunoSEQ multiplex PCR; TCRdb stores just in-frame clones and leaves some out. From that table come the V and J calls and clone size; the DNA was used to work out D and trimming. The sample contains approximately 220,000 clones, approximately 84% of which appear only once. This record belongs to a study of blood T cell repertoires in COVID-19. Looking at the study overall: Collection of acute and convalescent COVID-19 samples took place in the United States, Italy and Spain. Sample material is recorded as cDNA or gDNA derived from T cells, B-cell-depleted T cells, or PBMCs.

V shed 7 bases and J 5 bases; nucleotides not matched to a gene: 4. This CDR3 contains 13 residues. The germline V gene encodes CDR1 SGHRS and CDR2 YFSETQ. The sequencing input was peripheral blood. The receptor's source is a woman older than 75 with acute or convalescent COVID-19. The gene calls are TRBV5-1 and TRBJ2-2, with 8 bases aligning to TRBD2. CDR3 sequence reads: CASQREWTGELFF. In DNA form, the CDR3 reads TGCGCCAGCCAGCGGGAGTGGACCGGGGAGCTGTTTTTT.